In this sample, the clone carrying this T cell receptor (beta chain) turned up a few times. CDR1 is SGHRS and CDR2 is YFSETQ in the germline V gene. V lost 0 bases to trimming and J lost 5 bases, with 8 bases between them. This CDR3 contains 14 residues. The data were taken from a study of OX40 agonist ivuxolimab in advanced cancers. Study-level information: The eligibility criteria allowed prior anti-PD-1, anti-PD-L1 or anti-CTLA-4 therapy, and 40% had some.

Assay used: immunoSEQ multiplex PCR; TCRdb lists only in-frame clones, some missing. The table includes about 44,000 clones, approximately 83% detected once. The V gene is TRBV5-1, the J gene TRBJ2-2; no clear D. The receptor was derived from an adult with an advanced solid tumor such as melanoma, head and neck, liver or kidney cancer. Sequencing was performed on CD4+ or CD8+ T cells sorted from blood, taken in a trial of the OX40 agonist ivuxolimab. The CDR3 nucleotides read TGCGCCAGCAGCTTGGGGGCTGGGACCGGGGAGCTGTTTTTT. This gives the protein CASSLGAGTGELFF.